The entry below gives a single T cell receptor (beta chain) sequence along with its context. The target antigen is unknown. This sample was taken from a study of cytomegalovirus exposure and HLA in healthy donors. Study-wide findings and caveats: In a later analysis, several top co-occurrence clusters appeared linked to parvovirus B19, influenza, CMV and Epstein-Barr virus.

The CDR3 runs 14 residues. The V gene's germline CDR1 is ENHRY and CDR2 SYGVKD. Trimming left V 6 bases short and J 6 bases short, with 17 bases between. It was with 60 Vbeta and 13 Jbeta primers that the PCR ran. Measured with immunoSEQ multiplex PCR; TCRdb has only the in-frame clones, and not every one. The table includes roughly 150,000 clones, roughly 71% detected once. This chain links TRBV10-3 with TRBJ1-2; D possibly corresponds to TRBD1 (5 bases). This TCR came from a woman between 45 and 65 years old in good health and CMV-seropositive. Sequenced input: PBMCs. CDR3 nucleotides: TGTGCCATCAGAGCCGAGGGGAGGATTCATGGCTACACCTTC. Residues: CAIRAEGRIHGYTF.